A single sample is the source of the 25 T cell receptor beta chains below, sequenced in a study of a mutant IDH1 vaccine in newly diagnosed glioma. Sample time point: week 5, during vaccination. In the vaccine, a single dose held 300 ug of the mutant IDH1 20-mer peptide, along with topical imiquimod. For these TCRs, the target antigens are not known. TCRdb keeps only in-frame clones here, not all; method: immunoSEQ multiplex PCR. This sample has about 53,000 clones, with 65% to 90% found just once. The input for sequencing was PBMCs, taken from a glioma patient whose treatment included an IDH1 peptide vaccine. The receptors originated from a woman in her late teens or twenties with glioma. Some clones in this sample may be carry-over from other donors' samples.

With respect to this clone: One end of the junction varies from germline; a read error may be responsible. The J gene is TRBJ2-1, the V gene TRBV14; weak D call: TRBD2 (5 bases). The CDR3 runs to 14 residues. From germline, CDR1 is SGHDN and CDR2 FVKESK. The DNA of the CDR3 is TGTGCCAGCAGCCCCCCGGGAAGGGAAGATGAGCGGTTCTTC. It encodes CASSPPGREDERFF.

This chain joins TRBV7-2 and TRBJ2-5, with D tentatively TRBD1 (6 bases). The ends were cut back, 5 bases at V and 7 bases at J, with 20 bases in the middle. The CDR3 runs 15 residues. Germline V lookup: CDR1 SGHTA, CDR2 FQGNSA. DNA of the CDR3: TGTGCCAGCAGCCGACCCACAGGGCATGTAGGGACCCAGTACTTC. Residues: CASSRPTGHVGTQYF.

CDR3 loop: CASTLFDRVGNQPQHF. CDR3 DNA sequence: TGTGCCAGTACTCTTTTTGACAGGGTTGGCAATCAGCCCCAGCATTTT. The V call is TRBV19, the J call TRBJ1-5, with 7 bases matching TRBD1. Losses at the gene ends were 7 bases for V and 2 bases for J; bases not matched to a gene: 11. This CDR3 spans 16 amino acids. Germline V gene data show CDR1 as LNHDA and CDR2 as SQIVND (reference sequence).

The chain recombines TRBV11-1 with TRBJ2-1, with 9 bases that match TRBD1. The trim removed 5 bases at V and 4 bases at J, leaving 12 bases unmatched. The CDR3 covers 17 residues. CDR1 and CDR2 from the germline V gene are SGHAT and FQDESV (reference sequence). The CDR3 spells CASSNPGQGRFYNEQFF. The CDR3 bases are TGTGCCAGCAGCAACCCAGGACAGGGGAGATTTTACAATGAGCAGTTCTTC.

This rearrangement joins TRBV7-9 to TRBJ1-2, with 7 bases aligning to TRBD1. V lost 6 bases, J lost 3 bases, and 4 bases stayed unmatched. CDR1 is SEHNR, CDR2 FQNEAQ, per germline (reference sequence). The CDR3 has 13 amino acids. The DNA for the CDR3 is TGTGCCAGCAGGTGGGACAGCGACTATGGCTACACCTTC. This gives the protein CASRWDSDYGYTF. Variable domain in full (rest from reference TRBV7-9 and TRBJ1-2): DTGVSQNPRHKITKRGQNVTFRCDPISEHNRLYWYRQTLGQGPEFLTYFQNEAQLEKSRLLSDRFSAERPKGSFSTLEIQRTEQGDSAMYLCASRWDSDYGYTFGSGTRLTVV.

This rearrangement joins TRBV5-1 to TRBJ1-3; TRBD1 matches 7 bases. With V trimmed by 5 bases and J by 4 bases, 9 bases remained unmatched. The CDR3 is 15 residues long. The germline gives CDR1 SGHRS, CDR2 YFSETQ. CDR3 residues: CASSSRQGLGNTIYF. CDR3 bases: TGCGCCAGCAGTTCTCGACAGGGCCTAGGAAACACCATATATTTT.

The V gene is TRBV4-1, the J gene TRBJ1-2, with D maybe TRBD1 (6 bases). Trimming left V 0 bases short and J 2 bases short, with 16 bases between. The V gene's germline CDR1 is MGHRA and CDR2 YSYEKL. The CDR3 has 17 amino acids. Written as DNA, the CDR3 is TGCGCCAGCAGCCAAGAGGGGTTTTTACAGGGAAACTATGGCTACACCTTC. This translates into CASSQEGFLQGNYGYTF.

The chain carries TRBV6-6 and TRBJ1-5; 8 positions match TRBD1. CDR3 length: 13 amino acids. Germline V gene data show CDR1 as MNHNY and CDR2 as SVGAGI (reference sequence). Trimming at V came to 4 bases and at J to 4 bases, leaving 0 bases not matched to a gene. CDR3 in amino acids: CASSWTGNQPQHF. As DNA, the CDR3 is TGTGCCAGCAGTTGGACAGGGAATCAGCCCCAGCATTTT.

This chain links TRBV10-3 with TRBJ2-3; perhaps TRBD2 as D (5 bases). The V end lost 3 bases, the J end lost 2 bases, and 9 bases lay between the germline ends. Germline V CDR1 and CDR2: ENHRY, SYGVKD. This CDR3 spans 14 amino acids. The CDR3 nucleotides read TGTGCCATCAGTGAAAGCGGATCCACAGATACGCAGTATTTT. It encodes CAISESGSTDTQYF.

This clone was picked up one time. The chain uses TRBV6-5 and TRBJ2-3; possibly TRBD2 for D (5 bases). V shed 4 bases and J shed 4 bases, with 12 bases lying between them. This CDR3 contains 14 residues. The germline V gene has CDR1 MNHEY and CDR2 SVGAGI. The CDR3 bases are TGTGCCAGCAGTTCCACCGGGGTAGCAGATACGCAGTATTTT. The encoded protein is CASSSTGVADTQYF.

The chain links TRBV5-1 to TRBJ2-5; D unresolved. Looked up from germline, CDR1 is SGHRS and CDR2 is YFSETQ. This CDR3 has 13 amino acids. Trimming took off 0 bases at V and 4 bases at J, with 7 bases between the two ends. DNA for the CDR3: TGCGCCAGCAGCTTGGCCGGCGCAGAGACCCAGTACTTC. Translating it yields CASSLAGAETQYF.

The CDR3 is CASTARRSNQPQHF. The CDR3 coding sequence is TGTGCCAGCACCGCCCGGCGAAGCAATCAGCCCCAGCATTTT. The gene calls are TRBV6-4 and TRBJ1-5, with no clear D. CDR1 MRHNA and CDR2 SNTAGT come from the germline V gene. V lost 7 bases and J 1 base, leaving 11 bases between the germline ends. The CDR3 length is 14 residues.

This chain links TRBV5-1 with TRBJ1-1, with 7 positions matching TRBD1. The germline V gene encodes CDR1 SGHRS and CDR2 YFSETQ. The V segment lost 4 bases and the J segment 5 bases; nucleotides outside the gene matches: 5. CDR3 size: 13 residues. This CDR3 is CASSVTGETEAFF. The DNA for the CDR3 is TGCGCCAGCAGCGTAACAGGGGAGACTGAAGCTTTCTTT.

The V call is TRBV29-1, the J call TRBJ2-3; weak D call: TRBD1 (5 bases). Germline V CDR1 and CDR2: SQVTM, ANQGSEA. The CDR3 covers 12 residues. Trimming took 7 bases from V and 4 from J, leaving 12 bases between them. The CDR3 DNA reads as TGCAGCGCTCAGGGTTGGCCAGATACGCAGTATTTT. Protein sequence: CSAQGWPDTQYF.

This clone has only one observation. Its ends do not fully match the called genes, so a read error is possible. The gene calls are TRBV29-1 and TRBJ1-1, with D unclear. From germline, CDR1 is SQVTM and CDR2 ANQGSEA. The CDR3 sequence is 13 residues long. CDR3 in amino acids: CSVELKLNTEASF. The CDR3 DNA reads as TGCAGCGTTGAGTTAAAACTGAACACTGAAGCTTCCTTT.

The chain uses TRBV19 and TRBJ2-3; perhaps TRBD1 as D (7 bases). V was pared by 2 bases and J by 3 bases, with 12 bases between. This CDR3 is built from 15 residues. Germline-derived CDR1 and CDR2 are LNHDA and SQIVND (reference sequence). For the CDR3, the DNA is TGTGCCAGTAGTATACGGCAGGGGGGAACAGATACGCAGTATTTT. It codes for CASSIRQGGTDTQYF.

V is TRBV6-1 and J is TRBJ1-2; D call uncertain. The length of the CDR3 is 13 residues. The V and J ends lost 1 base and 13 bases respectively, with 16 bases between them. CDR1 and CDR2 (germline): MNHNS, SASEGT. The chain's CDR3 is CASSEVDSMASTF. The CDR3 coding sequence is TGTGCCAGCAGTGAAGTTGATTCTATGGCTAGCACCTTC.

This clone appeared a few times. CDR3 region: CASSVNTGYGYTF. Written as DNA, the CDR3 is TGTGCCAGCAGTGTGAACACAGGATATGGCTACACCTTC. The chain recombines TRBV25-1 with TRBJ1-2, with a possible D match to TRBD1 (5 bases). This CDR3 spans 13 amino acids. Germline values: CDR1 MGHDK, CDR2 SYGVNS. V gave up 4 bases and J gave up 5 bases, with 11 bases separating them.

The rearrangement links TRBV6-5 to TRBJ1-4; no definite D call. The CDR3 runs to 13 residues. From germline, CDR1 is MNHEY and CDR2 SVGAGI. The germline V and J ends were trimmed by 3 bases and 8 bases, with 10 bases remaining between them. Here the CDR3 DNA reads TGTGCCAGCAGTTATAGTGTAGAGGAAAAACTGTTTTTT. Amino acids: CASSYSVEEKLFF.

Only one count was recorded for this clone. The gene calls are TRBV21-1 and TRBJ2-2; whether TRBD1, the table's D call, matches the DNA was not checked. TRBV21-1 is deemed a pseudogene. The CDR3 covers 16 residues. CDR3 nucleotides: TGTGCCAGCCGGAACAAAAAAGGACAGTCCACCGGGGAGCTGTTTTTT. Protein: CASRNKKGQSTGELFF.

This chain connects TRBV15 to TRBJ1-2; no definite D call. Per germline, CDR1 LNHNV and CDR2 YYDKDF (reference sequence). V lost 8 bases and J 4 bases, leaving 20 bases between the germline ends. The CDR3 is 15 amino acids. CDR3 in amino acids: CATSTYTSEGYGYTF. CDR3 DNA: TGTGCCACCTCTACCTACACCTCGGAGGGCTATGGCTACACCTTC.

This clone has only one observation. The rearrangement joins TRBV19 to TRBJ1-4; 7 nucleotides line up with TRBD1. Trimming took 6 bases from V and 3 from J; bases not matched to a gene: 4. This CDR3 is 14 amino acids long. CDR1 and CDR2 from the germline V gene are LNHDA and SQIVND (reference sequence). The CDR3 region has the DNA TGTGCCAGTAGGACAGGGATGGCTAATGAAAAACTGTTTTTT. This gives the protein CASRTGMANEKLFF.

The rearrangement joins TRBV4-1 to TRBJ2-7; a possible D gene is TRBD2 (5 bases). Deletions cut 0 bases from V and 0 bases from J, with 9 bases between. Germline CDR1 reads MGHRA; CDR2 reads YSYEKL. CDR3 length: 15 amino acids. The CDR3 DNA reads TGCGCCAGCAGCCAAGACGAGGGCAGCTCCTACGAGCAGTACTTC. It yields the protein CASSQDEGSSYEQYF.

This chain uses TRBV28 with TRBJ1-1; D unclear. The CDR3 runs to 13 residues. V was pared by 2 bases and J by 0 bases, with 4 bases between. Germline V gives CDR1 MDHEN, CDR2 SYDVKM. CDR3 residues: CASSLSVNTEAFF. The CDR3 region has the DNA TGTGCCAGCAGTTTAAGTGTGAACACTGAAGCTTTCTTT.

This clone was recorded a few times. The gene calls are TRBV9 and TRBJ1-5; D uncertain. Trimming took 7 bases from V and 4 from J, leaving 12 bases between them. Germline CDR1 SGDLS, CDR2 YYNGEE. The CDR3 has 13 amino acids. The CDR3 loop reads CASRSSENQPQHF. The DNA for the CDR3 is TGTGCCAGCCGTTCGTCAGAAAATCAGCCCCAGCATTTT.